This T cell receptor (beta chain) originates from a study of shared clonotypes between healthy human individuals. CD8 cells classed as naive were CD45RO-negative and positively selected for CCR7, excluding terminally differentiated effector memory CD45RA+ cells. Donation came from healthy HIV-negative adults that had no recent acute infections or vaccinations. Assay execution took place at the deep level. Data came from immunoSEQ multiplex PCR; TCRdb stores just in-frame clones and leaves some out. The sample records about 2 million clones, approximately 94% being singletons. Germline V gives CDR1 MNHNS, CDR2 SASEGT. The CDR3 is 15 residues long. The junction had 6 bases not matched to a gene; V was cut back by 4 bases and J by 0 bases.

Sequencing used naive CD8+ T cells sorted from blood. The origin of this receptor is a man between 18 and 29 years old in good health. V usage is TRBV6-1 and J usage is TRBJ2-7; 7 nucleotides align to TRBD1. CDR3 coding DNA: TGTGCCAGCAGTGCCAGACAGGGCAGCTCCTACGAGCAGTACTTC. The encoded protein is CASSARQGSSYEQYF.